What follows are 20 T cell receptor beta chains derived from one specimen sequenced in a study of blood T cells in healthy people across ages. A second PCR of 7 to 11 cycles used a sample-barcoded 5' primer and a J-beta primer mix. TCRdb reprocessed the 5' RACE reads via MiXCR and lists one record per CDR3 protein. The profile shows 850,000 to 950,000 distinct CDR3 sequences, more than 25% of them singletons. Sequencing used blood. These receptors were taken from a woman over 75 in good health.

At least ten counts were recorded for this clonotype. The V and J genes are TRBV10-3 and TRBJ2-5; 7 nucleotides agree with TRBD2. V was clipped by 8 bases and J by 1 base; unmatched bases: 1. Germline V CDR1 and CDR2: ENHRY, SYGVKD. This CDR3 spans 12 amino acids. CDR3 amino acids: CAIGGGQETQYF. In nucleotides, the CDR3 is TGTGCCATCGGGGGGGGCCAAGAGACCCAGTACTTC.

The table lists this clonotype with many counts. The chain joins TRBV29-1 to TRBJ2-1, with D unclear. Germline V gene data show CDR1 as SQVTM and CDR2 as ANQGSEA. The V end was cut by 7 bases, the J end by 3 bases, with 13 bases between. The CDR3 runs to 13 residues. CDR3 DNA: TGCAGCGCCCGGCCCCAACTCTACAATGAGCAGTTCTTC. It encodes CSARPQLYNEQFF.

A word on this clonotype: A junction boundary mismatches the germline segment, possibly from a read error. The CDR3 DNA sequence: TGTGCCAACAGTCGAGGGGGGTCGGGGGCCAACGTCCTGACTTTC. Protein sequence: CANSRGGSGANVLTF. The V gene is TRBV12-3 or TRBV12-4, the J gene TRBJ2-6; the D call may be TRBD1 or TRBD2 (6 bases each). The CDR3 contains 15 residues.

The chain has TRBV3-1 and TRBJ1-5; 7 bases agree with TRBD1. The junction had 7 bases not matched to a gene; V was cut back by 5 bases and J by 3 bases. Per germline, CDR1 LGHDT and CDR2 YNNKEL (reference sequence). This CDR3 is built from 15 residues. The CDR3 region has the DNA TGTGCCAGCAGCGGTCAGGGGGGAGACAATCAGCCCCAGCATTTT. This gives the protein CASSGQGGDNQPQHF.

As regards this clonotype: A much larger clonotype is one base distant, so this may be a read error. The chain carries TRBV12-3 or TRBV12-4 and TRBJ2-5; D is ambiguous. This CDR3 contains 15 residues. The V end was cut by 1 base, the J end by 11 bases, with 20 bases between. The CDR3 DNA is TGTGCCAGCAGTTTAGGGTCGGGCCGCGGCAATGAGCAGTACTTC. Protein: CASSLGSGRGNEQYF.

This sequence joins TRBV7-2 and TRBJ1-5; D ambiguous. Per the germline V gene, CDR1 is SGHTA and CDR2 is FQGNSA. This CDR3 is 13 amino acids long. Trimming took 6 bases from V and 0 from J, leaving 6 bases between them. The CDR3 DNA follows: TGTGCCAGCAGTACCCATAGCAATCAGCCCCAGCATTTT. This sequence encodes CASSTHSNQPQHF.

The rearrangement joins TRBV5-1 to TRBJ1-1; D perhaps matches TRBD1 (5 bases). This CDR3 contains 16 residues. The germline V gene has CDR1 SGHRS and CDR2 YFSETQ. Trimming stripped 0 bases from V and 2 bases from J, with 14 bases between. The DNA of the CDR3 is TGCGCCAGCAGCTTGGCCCGAGGGGCGGGAAACACTGAAGCTTTCTTT. Translation: CASSLARGAGNTEAFF.

A few counts support this clonotype. J is TRBJ1-5 and V is TRBV4-1; D is unclear. This CDR3 contains 14 residues. The V end was cut by 4 bases, the J end by 6 bases, with 13 bases between. Per germline, CDR1 MGHRA and CDR2 YSYEKL. DNA for the CDR3: TGCGCCAGCAGCCCCGAAGGGAGTGGTCAGCCCCAGCATTTT. Translated: CASSPEGSGQPQHF.

This clonotype occurred a few times. The chain carries TRBV20-1 and TRBJ1-4, with unresolved D. The CDR3 is 12 residues long. The ends were cut back, 6 bases at V and 8 bases at J, with 13 bases in the middle. From germline, CDR1 is DFQATT and CDR2 SNEGSKA (reference sequence). CDR3 protein: CSAAPRREKLFF. The CDR3 DNA sequence: TGCAGTGCCGCGCCTCGAAGGGAAAAACTGTTTTTT.

At least ten counts were recorded for this clonotype. V gene TRBV7-9 combines with J gene TRBJ1-2, with 7 bases aligning to TRBD1. Germline loops: CDR1 SEHNR, CDR2 FQNEAQ (reference sequence). This CDR3 spans 15 amino acids. V shed 7 bases and J 6 bases; nucleotides not matched to a gene: 14. The CDR3 region has the DNA TGTGCCAGCACCACTAGACAGGGAAGGGCAGATGGCTACACCTTC. The encoded protein is CASTTRQGRADGYTF.

This clonotype was observed many times. The V call is TRBV29-1, the J call TRBJ1-2; 9 bases fit TRBD1. CDR1 and CDR2 from the germline V gene are SQVTM and ANQGSEA. There are 14 residues in the CDR3. J gave up 4 bases and V 5 bases, and 8 bases lay outside the gene matches. CDR3 in DNA: TGCAGCGTTCTCCGTACAGGGGGCATCTATGGCTACACCTTC. Residues: CSVLRTGGIYGYTF. Together with reference TRBV29-1 and TRBJ1-2, the CDR3 gives the full variable domain: SAVISQKPSRDICQRGTSLTIQCQVDSQVTMMFWYRQQPGQSLTLIATANQGSEATYESGFVIDKFPISRPNLTFSTLTVSNMSPEDSSIYLCSVLRTGGIYGYTFGSGTRLTVV.

Comment on this clonotype: At one boundary the junction diverges from the germline segment, which might be a read error. This chain joins TRBV10-1 and TRBJ2-3; possibly TRBD1 or TRBD2 for D (6 bases each). Germline loops: CDR1 WNHNN, CDR2 SYGVQD (reference sequence). CDR3 length: 16 amino acids. The CDR3 nucleotides are TGCGCCAGCAGTAAGTCGGGAGCGACAGGCAGAGGTACGCAGTATTTT. Translating gives CASSKSGATGRGTQYF.

This clonotype was recorded many times. The V and J genes are TRBV5-1 and TRBJ1-2, with 11 bases fitting TRBD1. Germline assignment: CDR1 SGHRS and CDR2 YFSETQ. There are 15 residues in the CDR3. V lost 0 bases, J lost 8 bases, and 6 bases stayed unmatched. The CDR3 DNA sequence: TGCGCCAGCAGCTTGGCCGGGACAGGGGGAGAAGGCTACACCTTC. Its protein is CASSLAGTGGEGYTF.

This clonotype was found many times. CDR3 DNA sequence: TGCGCCAGCAGTTCCACTCAGGGCGGCTATGGCTACACCTTC. Its translation is CASSSTQGGYGYTF. The chain couples TRBV5-1 to TRBJ1-2, with D perhaps matching TRBD1 (5 bases). This CDR3 has 14 residues. Germline V gene lookup returns CDR1 SGHRS and CDR2 YFSETQ. The V end was cut by 5 bases, the J end by 4 bases, with 15 bases between.

This clonotype was seen ten or more times. The chain carries TRBV3-1 and TRBJ2-1; D may be TRBD2 (6 bases). The CDR3 covers 15 residues. CDR1 is LGHDT, CDR2 YNNKEL, per germline (reference sequence). Trimming removed 2 bases from V and 9 bases from J, with 17 bases in between. In DNA form, the CDR3 reads TGTGCCAGCAGCCAAACGTCCGGGGGAGCAGCTGAGCAGTTCTTC. Residues: CASSQTSGGAAEQFF.

V is TRBV20-1 and J is TRBJ2-5; tentative D call: TRBD2 (5 bases). Per germline, CDR1 DFQATT and CDR2 SNEGSKA (reference sequence). The CDR3 has 12 amino acids. V lost 3 bases to trimming and J lost 11 bases, with 16 bases between them. DNA for the CDR3: TGCAGTGCTAGGGAACCTGGTGGGGAGCAGTACTTC. This gives the protein CSAREPGGEQYF.

Many counts were recorded for this clonotype. The chain combines TRBV6-2 or TRBV6-3 with TRBJ1-1, with 8 bases that match TRBD1. Germline values: CDR1 MNHEY, CDR2 SVGEGT. The length of the CDR3 is 15 residues. V shed 6 bases and J 1 base; nucleotides not matched to a gene: 7. The CDR3 reads CASRWTGRENTEAFF. The DNA for the CDR3 is TGTGCCAGCAGATGGACAGGGAGAGAGAACACTGAAGCTTTCTTT.

This clonotype was recorded at least ten times. The chain uses TRBV20-1 and TRBJ2-1; D gene ambiguous. The germline V gene has CDR1 DFQATT and CDR2 SNEGSKA (reference sequence). The CDR3 extends over 12 amino acids. V was cut by 4 bases and J by 3 bases, with 7 bases left in between. CDR3 sequence: CSAMVGYNEQFF. In DNA form, the CDR3 reads TGCAGTGCTATGGTGGGCTACAATGAGCAGTTCTTC.

V is TRBV7-9 and J is TRBJ1-4; the D gene is possibly TRBD1 (6 bases). Per the germline V gene, CDR1 is SEHNR and CDR2 is FQNEAQ (reference sequence). The CDR3 consists of 13 residues. The CDR3 region is CALEGGFGEKLFF. CDR3 DNA sequence: TGTGCGTTAGAGGGGGGTTTCGGAGAAAAACTGTTTTTT.

The chain links TRBV4-3 to TRBJ1-6; D gene ambiguous. Trimming left V 1 base short and J 0 bases short, with 10 bases between. CDR1 LGHNA and CDR2 YSLEER come from the germline V gene. This CDR3 region has 17 residues. CDR3: CASSQVAGSSYNSPLHF. CDR3 nucleotide sequence: TGCGCCAGCAGCCAAGTGGCCGGCAGCTCCTATAATTCACCCCTCCACTTT.